This TCR gamma chain stems from a study of Vδ1+ human thymocytes. With respect to this clone: Its antigen is not identified.

The sorted cells were CD3+ Vdelta1+ Vdelta2- thymocytes from alphabeta-depleted thymus. Findings of the study overall: Unlike peripheral blood Vdelta1+ controls, thymic delta-chain sequences included about 20% Vdelta2 and few Vdelta3. Highly polyclonal TRG and TRD repertoires with Gaussian CDR3 length distributions appeared in thymus.

Extracted RNA was reverse transcribed into cDNA. Pooled V-gene forward primers with one constant-region reverse primer generated the CDR3 amplicons by multiplex PCR. TCRdb reapplied CATT to the multiplex PCR reads. The sample holds tens of thousands of gamma-chain clones, around 18% seen once. The CDR3 is 14 residues long. CDR1 EGSTGY and CDR2 YDSYTSSV come from the germline V gene. With 5 bases clipped from V and 3 bases from J, the junction kept 6 bases outside the gene matches. Material for sequencing was Vdelta1+ gamma-delta thymocytes from the thymus. Subset indicated: FACS-sorted CD3+ TCRalphabeta- TCRVdelta1+ TCRVdelta2- thymocytes. This TCR was recovered from a boy younger than two who had congenital heart surgery. V gene TRGV4 combines with J gene TRGJP1. In DNA, the CDR3 is TGTGCCACCTGGGCTACCTCCACTGGTTGGTTCAAGATATTT. Its protein is CATWATSTGWFKIF.